These 24 T cell receptor beta chains were sequenced from one sample in a study of blood T cell repertoires in COVID-19. Profiled with immunoSEQ multiplex PCR; TCRdb holds only in-frame clones, not every one. The data hold about 260,000 clones, with 86% observed a single time. The source material was PBMCs or T cells enriched from blood (not recorded which). The origin of the receptors is a woman in her 50s who had recovered from COVID-19.

The sample holds one count of this clone. This chain joins TRBV2 and TRBJ2-7, with 14 bases lining up with TRBD2. Germline-derived CDR1 and CDR2 are SNHLY and FYNNEI. This CDR3 has 18 residues. V was clipped by 6 bases and J by 5 bases; unmatched bases: 15. CDR3 coding DNA: TGTGCCAGCAGCCTACGATTTGGGACTAGCGGGAGTCGCGACGAGCAGTACTTC. This translates into CASSLRFGTSGSRDEQYF. Full variable domain (remainder filled in from reference TRBV2 and TRBJ2-7): EPEVTQTPSHQVTQMGQEVILRCVPISNHLYFYWYRQILGQKVEFLVSFYNNEISEKSEIFDDQFSVERPDGSNFTLKIRSTKLEDSAMYFCASSLRFGTSGSRDEQYFGPGTRLTVT.

This chain connects TRBV19 to TRBJ1-5; D is possibly TRBD1 (5 bases). Per the germline V gene, CDR1 is LNHDA and CDR2 is SQIVND (reference sequence). The CDR3 spans 14 residues. V shed 3 bases and J shed 6 bases, with 12 bases lying between them. CDR3 DNA: TGTGCCAGTAGTATCAAGGGGTTGAGTCAGCCCCAGCATTTT. It codes for CASSIKGLSQPQHF.

The V call is TRBV5-6, the J call TRBJ2-7; 8 nucleotides match TRBD2. Germline assignment: CDR1 SGHDT and CDR2 YYEEEE. This CDR3 contains 15 residues. V trimming: 2 bases; J trimming: 3 bases; junction bases outside the gene matches: 7. This CDR3 reads CASSLGISGSYEQYF. The CDR3 DNA follows: TGTGCCAGCAGCTTAGGGATAAGCGGGAGCTACGAGCAGTACTTC. Supplemented by reference TRBV5-6 and TRBJ2-7, the full variable domain reads DAGVTQSPTHLIKTRGQQVTLRCSPKSGHDTVSWYQQALGQGPQFIFQYYEEEERQRGNFPDRFSGHQFPNYSSELNVNALLLGDSALYLCASSLGISGSYEQYFGPGTRLTVT.

This chain connects TRBV30 to TRBJ2-7; D not certain. V lost 4 bases, J lost 9 bases, and 16 bases lay in between. The CDR3 is 12 residues long. CDR1 GTSNPN and CDR2 SVGIG come from the germline V gene (reference sequence). The CDR3 loop is CAWNQLRGGQYF. The CDR3 bases are TGTGCCTGGAACCAACTACGAGGTGGGCAGTACTTC.

The chain recombines TRBV6-4 with TRBJ2-2; possibly TRBD2 for D (6 bases). Germline V CDR1 and CDR2: MRHNA, SNTAGT. The CDR3 is 17 amino acids. Trimming stripped 3 bases from V and 7 bases from J, with 21 bases between. The CDR3, as DNA: TGTGCCAGCAGTGAGGCGGCGGGACCTTGGGGATTCGGGGAGCTGTTTTTT. This gives the protein CASSEAAGPWGFGELFF.

The V gene is TRBV6-2 or TRBV6-3, the J gene TRBJ1-5, with TRBD1 identical over 7 bases. Germline V gene data show CDR1 as MNHEY and CDR2 as SVGEGT. V shed 2 bases, J shed 0 bases, and the junction held 13 bases outside the gene matches. The CDR3 contains 19 residues. CDR3 DNA sequence: TGTGCCAGCAGTTACATAGGGGGCAGGGGGATCGATAGCAATCAGCCCCAGCATTTT. Its protein is CASSYIGGRGIDSNQPQHF.

In DNA form, the CDR3 reads TGTGCCAGCAGTTTAGTACAAGGGACAGGGGGACCTGAAGCTTTCTTT. It encodes CASSLVQGTGGPEAFF. This sequence joins TRBV28 and TRBJ1-1; 11 bases are a match to TRBD1. Germline-derived CDR1 and CDR2 are MDHEN and SYDVKM. V was clipped by 2 bases and J by 6 bases; unmatched bases: 8. CDR3 size: 16 residues. The full variable domain, its missing parts supplied by reference TRBV28 and TRBJ1-1, is DVKVTQSSRYLVKRTGEKVFLECVQDMDHENMFWYRQDPGLGLRLIYFSYDVKMKEKGDIPEGYSVSREKKERFSLILESASTNQTSMYLCASSLVQGTGGPEAFFGQGTRLTVV.

The chain combines TRBV2 with TRBJ1-4; weak D call: TRBD1 (6 bases). Trimming cost V 2 bases and J 2 bases, with 9 bases left between them. This CDR3 spans 15 amino acids. Germline-derived CDR1 and CDR2 are SNHLY and FYNNEI. This chain's CDR3 is CASSEQGLTNEKLFF. DNA of the CDR3: TGTGCCAGCAGTGAACAGGGGCTTACTAATGAAAAACTGTTTTTT.

V gene TRBV30 combines with J gene TRBJ2-7; 7 bases match TRBD1. The CDR3 consists of 12 residues. The germline CDR1 and CDR2 sequences are GTSNPN and SVGIG (reference sequence). V lost 1 base to trimming and J lost 4 bases; unmatched junction nucleotides: 1. The CDR3 DNA reads TGTGCCTGGAGTGGACAGGGTTACGAGCAGTACTTC. It yields the protein CAWSGQGYEQYF.

The chain employs TRBV7-3 and TRBJ2-7; 7 bases agree with TRBD1. The ends lost 5 bases at V and 9 bases at J; junction bases unmatched: 10. CDR3 length: 13 residues. Germline values: CDR1 SGHTA, CDR2 FQGTGA. CDR3 in amino acids: CASSRRDRPGQYF. CDR3 DNA sequence: TGTGCCAGCAGCCGTCGGGACAGACCAGGGCAGTACTTC.

For the CDR3, the DNA is TGTGCCATTGGGGAGGGGGACACTGAAGCTTTCTTT. It encodes CAIGEGDTEAFF. V usage is TRBV10-3 and J usage is TRBJ1-1; D may be TRBD1 (6 bases). The CDR3 has 12 residues. Between the trimmed V and J ends, which lost 9 bases and 3 bases, there was a span of 11 bases. Germline values: CDR1 ENHRY, CDR2 SYGVKD.

This chain connects TRBV28 to TRBJ2-7; the D gene is possibly TRBD2 (6 bases). Germline assignment: CDR1 MDHEN and CDR2 SYDVKM. CDR3 length: 13 residues. V lost 7 bases and J 3 bases, leaving 13 bases between the germline ends. The CDR3 region is CASTQGGDYEQYF. The CDR3 DNA sequence: TGTGCCAGCACCCAGGGCGGGGACTACGAGCAGTACTTC.

The count of this clone is one. The chain uses TRBV5-8 and TRBJ2-5, with D possibly being TRBD2 (5 bases). Between the trimmed V and J ends, which lost 3 bases and 4 bases, there was a span of 19 bases. The CDR3 length is 16 residues. Germline-derived CDR1 and CDR2 are SGHTS and YDEGEE. CDR3 sequence reads: CASSSRIGPRGETQYF. CDR3 DNA sequence: TGTGCCAGCAGCTCGAGAATTGGGCCCCGGGGAGAGACCCAGTACTTC.

DNA for the CDR3: TGCGCCAGCAGCCAAGATGTCGGGACAGGGGGCGTCTATGGCTACACCTTC. Protein product: CASSQDVGTGGVYGYTF. The chain couples TRBV4-3 to TRBJ1-2; the match to TRBD1 covers 12 bases. Unmatched junction bases numbered 6, after V lost 0 bases and J lost 4 bases. Germline-derived CDR1 and CDR2 are LGHNA and YSLEER. The CDR3 length is 17 residues.

The J gene is TRBJ2-7, the V gene TRBV7-2; 10 nucleotides align to TRBD2. CDR1 is SGHTA and CDR2 is FQGNSA in the germline V gene. The ends lost 1 base at V and 3 bases at J; junction bases unmatched: 3. CDR3 length: 15 residues. CDR3 protein: CASSLGGTSDYEQYF. The CDR3 DNA is TGTGCCAGCAGCTTAGGGGGGACTAGCGACTACGAGCAGTACTTC.

This rearrangement joins TRBV11-3 to TRBJ2-5; TRBD2 aligns across 11 bases. Germline V gene data show CDR1 as SGHNT and CDR2 as YENEEA. J lost 1 base, V lost 4 bases, and 5 bases had no gene match. CDR3 size: 16 residues. The CDR3 spells CASSSRLAGIQETQYF. Here the CDR3 DNA reads TGTGCCAGCAGCTCGAGACTAGCGGGGATCCAAGAGACCCAGTACTTC.

The chain is built from TRBV7-2 and TRBJ1-6; D remains ambiguous. With 4 bases removed from V and 4 bases from J, the gap between germline ends came to 17 bases. The CDR3 sequence is 17 residues long. Germline loops: CDR1 SGHTA, CDR2 FQGNSA. The DNA of the CDR3 is TGTGCCAGCAGCTATAGATCCGGGTCTGGATATAATTCACCCCTCCACTTT. Protein sequence: CASSYRSGSGYNSPLHF.

The V gene is TRBV12-3 or TRBV12-4, the J gene TRBJ1-5; the D gene is possibly TRBD1 (5 bases). V dropped 7 bases and J dropped 7 bases, with 14 bases sitting between them. The CDR3 runs 13 residues. CDR3 nucleotides: TGTGCCAGCACTCTTTCCAGGGTACAGCCCCAGCATTTT. Its protein is CASTLSRVQPQHF.

The chain is built from TRBV19 and TRBJ1-2, with TRBD1 matching 8 bases. This CDR3 spans 15 amino acids. CDR1 LNHDA and CDR2 SQIVND come from the germline V gene (reference sequence). The ends lost 5 bases at V and 8 bases at J; junction bases unmatched: 13. The CDR3 DNA is TGTGCCAGTAGTCCCGGGGACAGGAGATTTAAGGGCTACACCTTC. This translates into CASSPGDRRFKGYTF.

V is TRBV7-2 and J is TRBJ1-2; D not certain. The CDR3 runs 13 residues. The germline V and J ends were trimmed by 6 bases and 10 bases, with 18 bases remaining between them. The germline CDR1 and CDR2 sequences are SGHTA and FQGNSA. The CDR3 coding sequence is TGTGCCAGCAGACCTGACTTAGAGATAGTCTACACCTTC. Protein: CASRPDLEIVYTF.

The rearrangement uses TRBV7-2 and TRBJ1-2, with 7 nucleotides matching TRBD1. This CDR3 has 13 residues. Germline CDR1 is SGHTA and CDR2 is FQGNSA. V was pared by 5 bases and J by 4 bases, with 4 bases of the junction left unmatched. The CDR3 DNA follows: TGTGCCAGCAGCCGGGGACAGTCCTATGGCTACACCTTC. The encoded protein is CASSRGQSYGYTF.

This chain joins TRBV6-2 or TRBV6-3 and TRBJ2-3, with D perhaps TRBD1 (6 bases). V was clipped by 4 bases and J by 3 bases, with 23 bases between them. This CDR3 is 18 amino acids long. Germline CDR1 is MNHEY and CDR2 is SVGEGT. The chain's CDR3 is CASSFRGQGIKVTDTQYF. DNA of the CDR3: TGTGCCAGCAGTTTTCGAGGGCAGGGGATAAAGGTTACAGATACGCAGTATTTT.

Concerning this clone itself: The same CDR3 arises from other DNA sequences in this sample as well. V usage is TRBV6-5 and J usage is TRBJ1-3; 7 bases match TRBD1. The J segment lost 0 bases and the V segment lost 6 bases, leaving 2 bases of the junction unmatched. The CDR3 is 14 residues long. Per the germline V gene, CDR1 is MNHEY and CDR2 is SVGAGI. In nucleotides, the CDR3 is TGTGCCAGCAGCCGGGACAGCTCTGGAAACACCATATATTTT. This translates into CASSRDSSGNTIYF.

The chain joins TRBV7-2 to TRBJ1-1, with a possible D match to TRBD1 (6 bases). CDR1 and CDR2 (germline): SGHTA, FQGNSA. The CDR3 consists of 14 residues. The V end lost 1 base, the J end lost 7 bases, and 13 bases lay between the germline ends. The CDR3 region has the DNA TGTGCCAGCAGCTTAGAGGTGGGACACCTTGAAGCTTTCTTT. Translated: CASSLEVGHLEAFF.